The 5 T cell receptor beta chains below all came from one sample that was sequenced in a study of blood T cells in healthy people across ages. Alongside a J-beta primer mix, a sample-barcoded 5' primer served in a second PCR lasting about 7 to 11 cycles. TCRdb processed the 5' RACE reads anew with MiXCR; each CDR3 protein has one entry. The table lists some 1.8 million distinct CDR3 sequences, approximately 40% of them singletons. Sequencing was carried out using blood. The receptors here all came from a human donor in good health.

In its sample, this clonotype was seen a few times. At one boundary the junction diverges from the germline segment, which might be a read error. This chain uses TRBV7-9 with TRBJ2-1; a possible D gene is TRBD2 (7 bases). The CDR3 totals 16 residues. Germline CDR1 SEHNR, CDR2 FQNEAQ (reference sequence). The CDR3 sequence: CASTLPQGGVYNEQFF. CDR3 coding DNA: TGTGCCAGCACCTTACCCCAAGGGGGGGTCTACAATGAGCAGTTCTTC.

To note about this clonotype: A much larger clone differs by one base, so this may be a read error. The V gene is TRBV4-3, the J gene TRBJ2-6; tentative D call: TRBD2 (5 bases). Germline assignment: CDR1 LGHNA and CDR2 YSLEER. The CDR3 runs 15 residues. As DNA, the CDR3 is TGCGCCAGCAGCCAAGAGTCGTCCGGGGTCAACGTCCTGACTTTC. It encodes CASSQESSGVNVLTF.

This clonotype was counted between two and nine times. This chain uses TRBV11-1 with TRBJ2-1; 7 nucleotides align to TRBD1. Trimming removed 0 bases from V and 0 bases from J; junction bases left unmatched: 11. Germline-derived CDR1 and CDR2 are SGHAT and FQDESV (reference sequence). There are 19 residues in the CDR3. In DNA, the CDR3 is TGTGCCAGCAGCTTAGCGCCAGGGGACAGTGTTAGCTCCTACAATGAGCAGTTCTTC. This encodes CASSLAPGDSVSSYNEQFF.

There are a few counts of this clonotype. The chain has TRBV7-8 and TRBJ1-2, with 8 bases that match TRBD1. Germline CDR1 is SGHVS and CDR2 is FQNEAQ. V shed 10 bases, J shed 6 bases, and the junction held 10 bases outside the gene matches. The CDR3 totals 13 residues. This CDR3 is CATSRQGAHGYTF. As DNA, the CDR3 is TGTGCCACCTCGAGGCAGGGGGCACATGGCTACACCTTC.

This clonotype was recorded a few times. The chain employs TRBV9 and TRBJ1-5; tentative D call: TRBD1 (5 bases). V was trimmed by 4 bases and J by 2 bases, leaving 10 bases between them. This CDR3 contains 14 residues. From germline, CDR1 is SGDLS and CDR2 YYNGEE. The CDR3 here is CASSRGEGNQPQHF. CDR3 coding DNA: TGTGCCAGCAGCAGAGGGGAGGGCAATCAGCCCCAGCATTTT.